This TCR beta chain was captured by sequencing in a study of siplizumab effects on memory and regulatory T cells. Findings and limits, study-wide: Siplizumab produced a significant reduction in alloreactive sequences that were traceable to unstimulated CD4+ memory cells. Both greater diversity than memory cells and a major contribution to the alloresponse seemed to characterize naive T cells.

V trimming: 5 bases; J trimming: 3 bases; junction bases outside the gene matches: 12. Germline lookup yields CDR1 PRHDT and CDR2 FYEKMQ (reference sequence). The length of the CDR3 is 16 residues. For a few donor pairs, CD4+ naive/memory and CD8+ naive/effector-memory/TEMRA unstimulated subsets were also sequenced. Assay: immunoSEQ multiplex PCR; the TCRdb copy retains only in-frame clones and omits some. The data contain about 56,000 clones, around 97% of them singletons. On this clone: Its antigen remains unidentified.

The source is a human donor in good health. This chain connects TRBV13 to TRBJ2-7; 8 nucleotides line up with TRBD2. Sample: naive CD8+ T cells sorted from blood. The CDR3 sequence is CASSPSGLAGRYEQYF. DNA of the CDR3: TGTGCCAGCAGCCCCTCCGGGCTAGCGGGCCGCTACGAGCAGTACTTC.